This TCR beta chain derives from a study of blood T cell repertoires in COVID-19. The CDR3 loop spans 16 amino acids. Germline V CDR1 and CDR2: LGHDT, YNNKEL (reference sequence). J lost 5 bases, V lost 4 bases, and 6 bases had no gene match. Clones were read by immunoSEQ multiplex PCR, and TCRdb kept only the in-frame ones, dropping some. Here the sample spans more than 150,000 clones, around 86% being singletons. The sequence was collected from a man aged 40-50 years with active or convalescent COVID-19. Sequences were obtained from peripheral blood. This chain uses TRBV3-1 (or the pseudogene TRBV3-2) with TRBJ2-5; TRBD2 agrees at 14 bases. As DNA, the CDR3 is TGTGCCAGCAGCCCGGGACTAGCGGGGGTTCGGGAGACCCAGTACTTC. It codes for CASSPGLAGVRETQYF.